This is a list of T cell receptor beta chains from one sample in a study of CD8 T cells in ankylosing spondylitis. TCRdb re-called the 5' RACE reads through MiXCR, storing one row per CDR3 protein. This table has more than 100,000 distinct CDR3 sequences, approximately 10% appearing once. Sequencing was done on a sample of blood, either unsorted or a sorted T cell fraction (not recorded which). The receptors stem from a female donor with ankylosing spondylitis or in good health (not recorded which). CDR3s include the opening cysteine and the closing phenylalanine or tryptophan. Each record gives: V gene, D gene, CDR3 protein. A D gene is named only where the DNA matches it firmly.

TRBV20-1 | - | CSAGSRSYEQYF
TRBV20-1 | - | CSAVLGRADTQYF
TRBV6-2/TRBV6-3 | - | CASGPRDYNEQFF
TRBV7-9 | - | CASSSRGHPFYEQYF
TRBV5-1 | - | CASSYPPDTQYF
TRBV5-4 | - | CASKATGNYNSPLHF
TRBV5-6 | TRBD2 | CASRPGLAGSVYNEQFF
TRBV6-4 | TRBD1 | CASSDEGRTGYNEQFF
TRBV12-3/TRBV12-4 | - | CASSLEVARDTQYF
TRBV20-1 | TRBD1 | CSATLFGAGGEAQHF
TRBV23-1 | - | CASSQRDRGTPGSCFF
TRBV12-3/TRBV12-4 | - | CASRFSGTDTQYF
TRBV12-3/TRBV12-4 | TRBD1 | CASRETGVHGYTF
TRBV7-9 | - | CASSLALNTEAFF
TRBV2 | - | CASSGISGDQPQHF
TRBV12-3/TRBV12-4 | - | CASTSRDGGTEAFF
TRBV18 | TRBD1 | CASSPTGMETQYF
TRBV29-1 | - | CSVESNTEAFF
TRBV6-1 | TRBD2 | CASSEQRAGGRNEQFF
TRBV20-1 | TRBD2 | CSARAASGSTDTQYF
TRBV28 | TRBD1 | CASRDREKEKLFF
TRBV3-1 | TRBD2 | CASSHLDIAGGPREQFF
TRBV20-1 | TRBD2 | CSARDLREGHNEQYF
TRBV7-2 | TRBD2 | CASSLVGTSYNEQFF
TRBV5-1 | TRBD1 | CASYTGEGAKNIQYF
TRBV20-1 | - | CSARERGGEQYF
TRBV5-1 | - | CASRQREGTVRANYGYTF
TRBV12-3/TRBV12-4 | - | CASSFGGVIVSTDTQYF
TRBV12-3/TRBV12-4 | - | CASTLKGYEQYF
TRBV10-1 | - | CASSEDGFYGYTF
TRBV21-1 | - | CASSKEATSGYGYTF
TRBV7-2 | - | CASNAAGSPLHF
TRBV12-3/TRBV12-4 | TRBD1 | CASSATGDTGELFF
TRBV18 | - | CASSPVGIHKETQYF
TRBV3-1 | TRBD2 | CASSKLVLAGRYNEQFF
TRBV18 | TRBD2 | CASSPPTSGVTTDTQYF
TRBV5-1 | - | CASSLLNGADGYTF
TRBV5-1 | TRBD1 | CASSLSGGNEQFF
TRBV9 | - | CASSMTSQGPQGRQFF
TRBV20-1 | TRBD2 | CSANLAGGATDTQYF
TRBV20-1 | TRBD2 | CSARAQHTSGRTDTQYF
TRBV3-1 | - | CASSSGTSEAFF
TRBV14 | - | CASSQDSRPRVKETQYF
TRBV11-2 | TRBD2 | CASSLGGTSFTGELFF
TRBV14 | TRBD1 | CASSQDRGGTNNEQFF
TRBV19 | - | CASSGFWGALNEQFF
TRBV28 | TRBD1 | CASRSGQTYGYTF
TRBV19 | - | CASSAGGYEAFF
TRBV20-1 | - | CSARANTEAFF
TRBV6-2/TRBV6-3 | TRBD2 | CASSYVAEAGRSTDTQYF
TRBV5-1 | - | CASNLDHNKETQYF
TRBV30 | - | CAWNPDKNTEAFF
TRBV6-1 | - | CASSPGQPYEQYF
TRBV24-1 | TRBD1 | CATSDRKGQSTGELFF
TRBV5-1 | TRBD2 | CASSPGGLAGVLGIQYF
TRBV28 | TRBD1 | CASSSRQTGMKTQYF